Below, 25 T cell receptor beta chains from the same sample are listed, as sequenced in a study of cytomegalovirus exposure and HLA in healthy donors. PCR amplification relied on 60 Vbeta primers (plus 13 Jbeta primers). TCRdb's table, derived via immunoSEQ multiplex PCR, lists solely in-frame clones and lacks some. The sample shows about 240,000 clones, approximately 82% of them seen only once. The sample taken for sequencing was PBMCs. The origin of the receptors is a woman in her sixties or seventies in good health and CMV-seropositive.

V and J are TRBV5-4 and TRBJ2-1; 12 positions agree with TRBD2. V lost 1 base and J lost 10; bases outside the gene matches: 6. Germline V gene sequence: CDR1 SGHNT, CDR2 YYREEE (reference sequence). This CDR3 is 15 amino acids long. CDR3 nucleotide sequence: TGTGCCAGCAGCTTGACTAGCGGGAGGAATGTGGAGCAGTTCTTC. Its protein product is CASSLTSGRNVEQFF.

CDR3 in DNA: TGCGCCAGCAGCTTGGTCAGTTCAACCGGGGAGCTGTTTTTT. Translation: CASSLVSSTGELFF. This chain connects TRBV5-1 to TRBJ2-2, with no clear D. The CDR3 contains 14 residues. Looked up from germline, CDR1 is SGHRS and CDR2 is YFSETQ. The V end was cut by 0 bases, the J end by 5 bases, with 8 bases between.

V gene TRBV10-3 combines with J gene TRBJ1-1; tentatively, D is TRBD1 (5 bases). Germline V lookup: CDR1 ENHRY, CDR2 SYGVKD. The CDR3 length is 11 residues. V was cut by 11 bases and J by 1 base, with 8 bases left in between. CDR3 nucleotides: TGTGCCGTAGGGGCGAACACTGAAGCTTTCTTT. Encoded protein: CAVGANTEAFF.

This clone has just a few counts. V and J are TRBV29-1 and TRBJ1-2; TRBD1 agrees at 8 bases. The CDR3 spans 15 residues. Looked up from germline, CDR1 is SQVTM and CDR2 is ANQGSEA. V was pared by 0 bases and J by 5 bases, with 8 bases of the junction left unmatched. The CDR3 coding sequence is TGCAGCGTTGAAGATAGGTACAGGGGGTTGTATGGCTACACCTTC. Protein sequence: CSVEDRYRGLYGYTF.

This clone was detected once. The chain joins TRBV5-1 to TRBJ2-5, with D possibly being TRBD1 (6 bases). V shed 4 bases and J shed 2 bases, with 12 bases lying between them. The CDR3 covers 14 residues. Germline lookup yields CDR1 SGHRS and CDR2 YFSETQ. The DNA for the CDR3 is TGCGCCAGCAGCCAAGGACAGATTCAAGAGACCCAGTACTTC. It is translated as CASSQGQIQETQYF. The full variable domain, in which reference TRBV5-1 and TRBJ2-5 provide the parts outside the CDR3, is KAGVTQTPRYLIKTRGQQVTLSCSPISGHRSVSWYQQTPGQGLQFLFEYFSETQRNKGNFPGRFSGRQFSNSRSEMNVSTLELGDSALYLCASSQGQIQETQYFGPGTRLLVL.

J is TRBJ2-7 and V is TRBV29-1, with D perhaps TRBD2 (6 bases). The CDR3 spans 12 residues. The germline V and J ends were trimmed by 4 bases and 3 bases, with 10 bases remaining between them. Germline-derived CDR1 and CDR2 are SQVTM and ANQGSEA. The CDR3 DNA sequence: TGCAGCGTTGTTTCGGACTACTACGAGCAGTACTTC. It yields the protein CSVVSDYYEQYF.

V gene TRBV28 combines with J gene TRBJ1-2; 8 positions match TRBD1. The CDR3 totals 13 residues. Germline CDR1 reads MDHEN; CDR2 reads SYDVKM. Unmatched junction bases numbered 2, after V lost 1 base and J lost 7 bases. In DNA form, the CDR3 reads TGTGCCAGCAGTTTATCCAGGGGGCTTGGCTACACCTTC. Protein product: CASSLSRGLGYTF.

The chain joins TRBV29-1 to TRBJ2-5, with 7 bases identical to TRBD2. The CDR3 contains 14 residues. The germline V gene has CDR1 SQVTM and CDR2 ANQGSEA. The V gene end was trimmed by 2 bases and the J gene end by 5 bases; junction bases not matched to a gene: 8. CDR3 nucleotides: TGCAGCGTTGAACTAGGGAGGGTCAGGGAGACCCAGTACTTC. Translated: CSVELGRVRETQYF.

The chain links TRBV5-1 to TRBJ2-2; D is perhaps TRBD1 (6 bases). Germline V gene lookup returns CDR1 SGHRS and CDR2 YFSETQ. Trimming left V 4 bases short and J 6 bases short, with 13 bases between. This CDR3 contains 14 residues. The chain's CDR3 is CASSHRASSGELFF. DNA for the CDR3: TGCGCCAGCAGCCACAGGGCTTCGTCCGGGGAGCTGTTTTTT. Based on the CDR3 plus reference TRBV5-1 and TRBJ2-2, the full variable domain is KAGVTQTPRYLIKTRGQQVTLSCSPISGHRSVSWYQQTPGQGLQFLFEYFSETQRNKGNFPGRFSGRQFSNSRSEMNVSTLELGDSALYLCASSHRASSGELFFGEGSRLTVL.

This chain uses TRBV5-1 with TRBJ1-2; the D is unclear. V was clipped by 1 base and J by 4 bases, with 11 bases between them. This CDR3 spans 14 amino acids. Germline lookup yields CDR1 SGHRS and CDR2 YFSETQ. The CDR3 DNA reads as TGCGCCAGCAGCTTGAATCCAGGCTCCTATGGCTACACCTTC. The encoded protein is CASSLNPGSYGYTF.

V and J are TRBV28 and TRBJ1-5, with 9 bases lining up with TRBD1. The germline gives CDR1 MDHEN, CDR2 SYDVKM. CDR3 size: 14 residues. The J segment lost 4 bases and the V segment lost 6 bases, leaving 4 bases of the junction unmatched. CDR3 sequence: CASRTDRGNQPQHF. The CDR3 nucleotides are TGTGCCAGCAGAACCGACAGGGGGAATCAGCCCCAGCATTTT.

This clone was seen a handful of times. This chain links TRBV6-1 with TRBJ2-5; 7 positions match TRBD1. The CDR3 consists of 13 residues. Germline-derived CDR1 and CDR2 are MNHNS and SASEGT. Germline trimming cut 8 bases from V and 3 bases from J; bases unmatched to any gene: 6. CDR3 amino acids: CASGRDSKETQYF. The CDR3 coding sequence is TGTGCCAGCGGCCGGGACAGCAAAGAGACCCAGTACTTC.

The sample holds a few counts of this clone. This sequence joins TRBV5-1 and TRBJ2-7; TRBD1 is a possible D gene (5 bases). Germline V gives CDR1 SGHRS, CDR2 YFSETQ. The CDR3 covers 13 residues. V lost 0 bases and J 3 bases, leaving 7 bases between the germline ends. The CDR3 is CASSLVQGYEQYF. The DNA for the CDR3 is TGCGCCAGCAGCTTGGTGCAGGGCTACGAGCAGTACTTC.

CDR3: CASSSNYRGPWNTEAFF. As DNA, the CDR3 is TGTGCCAGCAGTTCTAACTACAGGGGGCCTTGGAACACTGAAGCTTTCTTT. The chain is built from TRBV28 and TRBJ1-1; the match to TRBD1 covers 9 bases. V lost 4 bases to trimming and J lost 1 base; unmatched junction nucleotides: 10. Germline CDR1 MDHEN, CDR2 SYDVKM. The CDR3 runs 17 residues.

The chain joins TRBV28 to TRBJ2-5; 8 nucleotides line up with TRBD1. Germline V lookup: CDR1 MDHEN, CDR2 SYDVKM. This CDR3 is built from 15 residues. The junction had 11 bases not matched to a gene; V was cut back by 6 bases and J by 5 bases. The CDR3 sequence: CASRRPQGAGETQYF. CDR3 nucleotide sequence: TGTGCCAGCAGGCGACCCCAGGGGGCCGGGGAGACCCAGTACTTC.

The chain has TRBV15 and TRBJ1-5; 8 nucleotides align to TRBD1. With 9 bases clipped from V and 4 bases from J, the junction kept 8 bases outside the gene matches. The CDR3 has 14 residues. Germline V gives CDR1 LNHNV, CDR2 YYDKDF (reference sequence). CDR3 nucleotide sequence: TGTGCCACGCGGCAGGGGGCATTTAATCAGCCCCAGCATTTT. Its translation: CATRQGAFNQPQHF.

J is TRBJ2-7 and V is TRBV4-2, with TRBD2 identical over 9 bases. Germline-derived CDR1 and CDR2 are LGHNA and YNFKEQ. The CDR3 has 17 amino acids. The trim removed 1 base at V and 3 bases at J, leaving 10 bases unmatched. CDR3 DNA: TGTGCCAGCAGCCAAGTAGGGACTAGCTCGGATTACTACGAGCAGTACTTC. It specifies CASSQVGTSSDYYEQYF.

The chain is built from TRBV2 and TRBJ1-1; D may be TRBD1 (6 bases). Trimming took off 6 bases at V and 2 bases at J, with 13 bases between the two ends. Germline loops: CDR1 SNHLY, CDR2 FYNNEI. The CDR3 runs 14 residues. The CDR3 sequence: CASRPDSLNTEAFF. The CDR3 coding sequence is TGTGCCAGCAGACCGGACAGCCTCAACACTGAAGCTTTCTTT.

This clone was seen just once. The chain is built from TRBV29-1 and TRBJ2-1; tentatively, D is TRBD2 (7 bases). The CDR3 has 17 residues. The germline gives CDR1 SQVTM, CDR2 ANQGSEA. Trimming pared 4 bases from V and 3 bases from J, leaving 22 bases between. CDR3 sequence (DNA): TGCAGCGTTGGAGACAGGAAGGGAGGGCCCAACTACAATGAGCAGTTCTTC. This codes for CSVGDRKGGPNYNEQFF.

The chain carries TRBV6-5 and TRBJ2-7; tentatively, D is TRBD2 (5 bases). CDR1 and CDR2 (germline): MNHEY, SVGAGI. Between the trimmed V and J ends, which lost 0 bases and 4 bases, there was a span of 13 bases. This CDR3 has 15 residues. The CDR3 DNA reads TGTGCCAGCAGTTACTCGGGAAGGGAGTGGTACGAGCAGTACTTC. Protein: CASSYSGREWYEQYF.

The gene calls are TRBV5-4 and TRBJ2-1; 10 bases align to TRBD1. V lost 4 bases to trimming and J lost 3 bases; unmatched junction nucleotides: 7. The CDR3 is made up of 16 amino acids. The germline V gene encodes CDR1 SGHNT and CDR2 YYREEE (reference sequence). The CDR3 loop reads CASSPRTGGDYNEQFF. For the CDR3, the DNA is TGTGCCAGCAGCCCGAGGACAGGGGGGGACTACAATGAGCAGTTCTTC.

This CDR3 is CASSFDSLSGNTIYF. The CDR3 DNA reads TGTGCCAGCAGTTTCGACAGTCTCTCTGGAAACACCATATATTTT. The chain links TRBV5-5 to TRBJ1-3; the D gene is possibly TRBD1 (5 bases). The germline V and J ends were trimmed by 5 bases and 0 bases, with 12 bases remaining between them. The germline V gene encodes CDR1 SGHKS and CDR2 YYEKEE (reference sequence). The CDR3 length is 15 residues.

The V and J genes are TRBV10-3 and TRBJ2-1; 9 bases align to TRBD1. Germline CDR1 ENHRY, CDR2 SYGVKD. The CDR3 runs to 14 residues. The trim removed 6 bases at V and 10 bases at J, leaving 10 bases unmatched. Here the CDR3 reads CAISGQGHRGEQFF. CDR3 sequence (DNA): TGTGCCATCAGCGGACAGGGGCACAGAGGAGAGCAGTTCTTC.

For the CDR3, the DNA is TGTGCCAGCAGCTTGAGCGCCAGGGCGATAGATACGCAGTATTTT. Translated, it gives CASSLSARAIDTQYF. The rearrangement joins TRBV7-2 to TRBJ2-3; tentative D call: TRBD1 (5 bases). CDR3 length equals 15 residues. CDR1 is SGHTA, CDR2 FQGNSA, per germline. V was cut by 3 bases and J by 5 bases, with 15 bases left in between.

This clone has just a few counts. This chain links TRBV28 with TRBJ2-1; 10 bases match TRBD1. Losses at the gene ends were 6 bases for V and 4 bases for J; bases not matched to a gene: 6. Looked up from germline, CDR1 is MDHEN and CDR2 is SYDVKM. The CDR3 is made up of 15 amino acids. The CDR3 sequence is CASRGPGQGYNEQFF. The CDR3 coding sequence is TGTGCCAGCAGGGGACCGGGACAGGGGTACAATGAGCAGTTCTTC.